A single sample is the source of the 9 T cell receptor beta chains below, sequenced in a study of blood T cell repertoires in COVID-19 (TCRdb year 2020). To prepare the library, the immunoSEQ multiplex PCR assay was applied. TCRdb mirrors the immuneACCESS table, restricted to in-frame sequences. Some clones are absent from its copies; in checked studies, under half trace to an unresolved V gene, and the reason for the others is unknown. The sample profile shows a few hundred thousand clones; about 92% of them were found once. Of the sample, approximately 17% is held by the ten largest clones. The sample taken for sequencing was PBMCs or T cells enriched from blood (not recorded which). These receptors all come from a woman aged 25 to 39 who had recovered from COVID-19.

This clone was counted at least ten times. The chain recombines TRBV28 with TRBJ1-6; perhaps TRBD1 as D (5 bases). V lost 5 bases and J 10 bases, leaving 18 bases between the germline ends. CDR3 length equals 15 residues. The germline V gene encodes CDR1 MDHEN and CDR2 SYDVKM. The CDR3 region has the DNA TGTGCCAGCAGTCCCCAAGGGCAGGGAAAGTCACCCCTCCACTTT. Amino acid sequence: CASSPQGQGKSPLHF.

V gene TRBV28 combines with J gene TRBJ1-5, with D possibly matching TRBD1 (5 bases). The CDR3 consists of 15 residues. Trimming removed 5 bases from V and 0 bases from J, with 11 bases in between. Looked up from germline, CDR1 is MDHEN and CDR2 is SYDVKM. The CDR3 protein is CASSGRVVSNQPQHF. The CDR3 DNA reads TGTGCCAGCAGTGGCAGGGTGGTTAGCAATCAGCCCCAGCATTTT.

The J gene is TRBJ2-1, the V gene TRBV7-9, with a tentative D call TRBD2 (6 bases). Germline V gene data show CDR1 as SEHNR and CDR2 as FQNEAQ (reference sequence). The V and J ends lost 2 bases and 6 bases respectively, with 11 bases between them. The CDR3 is 14 amino acids. CDR3 sequence reads: CASSLPRGSNEQFF. Written as DNA, the CDR3 is TGTGCCAGCAGCTTACCCCGGGGGTCCAATGAGCAGTTCTTC.

The chain has TRBV7-2 and TRBJ2-2, with 7 nucleotides matching TRBD1. V was clipped by 5 bases and J by 1 base; unmatched bases: 1. There are 14 residues in the CDR3. Germline V gives CDR1 SGHTA, CDR2 FQGNSA. The CDR3 is CASSRTGNTGELFF. CDR3 nucleotide sequence: TGTGCCAGCAGCAGGACAGGGAACACCGGGGAGCTGTTTTTT.

V usage is TRBV25-1 and J usage is TRBJ2-7; D is unresolved. With 4 bases removed from V and 6 bases from J, the gap between germline ends came to 13 bases. The germline CDR1 and CDR2 sequences are MGHDK and SYGVNS. CDR3 length: 13 amino acids. CDR3 region: CASSGAQWVEQYF. CDR3 in DNA: TGTGCCAGCAGTGGGGCGCAGTGGGTCGAGCAGTACTTC.

The chain links TRBV18 to TRBJ1-2; D gene ambiguous. Trimming shortened V by 3 bases and J by 3 bases, and 8 bases separated the two germline ends. The CDR3 loop spans 13 amino acids. Germline lookup yields CDR1 KGHSH and CDR2 LQKENI. As DNA, the CDR3 is TGTGCCAGCTCACCGACTGAGGACTATGGCTACACCTTC. It codes for CASSPTEDYGYTF. The complete variable domain, with remaining parts taken from reference TRBV18 and TRBJ1-2, reads NAGVMQNPRHLVRRRGQEARLRCSPMKGHSHVYWYRQLPEEGLKFMVYLQKENIIDESGMPKERFSAEFPKEGPSILRIQQVVRGDSAAYFCASSPTEDYGYTFGSGTRLTVV.

The sample holds one count of this clone. The chain uses TRBV7-9 and TRBJ1-2; TRBD1 matches at 8 bases. Germline-derived CDR1 and CDR2 are SEHNR and FQNEAQ (reference sequence). CDR3 size: 18 residues. V shed 0 bases and J 0 bases; nucleotides not matched to a gene: 9. This CDR3 is CASSLAARDRRPNYGYTF. DNA for the CDR3: TGTGCCAGCAGCTTAGCGGCCCGGGACAGGAGACCTAACTATGGCTACACCTTC.

J is TRBJ2-1 and V is TRBV28; D remains unclear. The germline gives CDR1 MDHEN, CDR2 SYDVKM. The CDR3 is 14 amino acids. Deletions cut 4 bases from V and 7 bases from J, with 14 bases between. CDR3 region: CASSYAAPRNEQFF. The CDR3 coding sequence is TGTGCCAGCAGTTACGCGGCCCCCCGGAATGAGCAGTTCTTC.

The chain employs TRBV28 and TRBJ1-2; unclear D gene. CDR1 and CDR2 (germline): MDHEN, SYDVKM. Trimming removed 1 base from V and 4 bases from J, with 10 bases in between. This CDR3 has 14 residues. The CDR3 bases are TGTGCCAGCAGTTTATCAGGAGGGATCTATGGCTACACCTTC. Its translation: CASSLSGGIYGYTF.